Shown below are 30 T cell receptor beta chains from a single sample sequenced in a study of CD8 T cells in ankylosing spondylitis. TCRdb reanalysed the 5' RACE reads using MiXCR and keeps one entry per CDR3 protein. The sample lists approximately 400,000 distinct CDR3 sequences, roughly 27% occurring once. What these receptors recognize is not known. Study results and caveats: A TCR beta motif made of fewer than ten highly homologous variants seemed typical of ankylosing spondylitis blood.

The sample was blood, either unsorted or a sorted T cell fraction (not recorded which). All receptors come from a male donor with ankylosing spondylitis.

This clonotype was counted between two and nine times. The CDR3 loop reads CASSEPAPTGELFF. The CDR3 DNA is TGCGCCAGCAGTGAGCCGGCACCCACCGGGGAGCTGTTTTTT. The chain combines TRBV10-1 with TRBJ2-2; unclear D gene. V dropped 2 bases and J dropped 4 bases, with 8 bases sitting between them. CDR1 is WNHNN and CDR2 is SYGVQD in the germline V gene (reference sequence). CDR3 length equals 14 residues.

CDR3 sequence reads: CASSLAGGDSPLHF. As DNA, the CDR3 is TGTGCCAGCAGCTTGGCTGGGGGTGATTCACCCCTCCACTTT. V gene TRBV7-9 combines with J gene TRBJ1-6; TRBD1 might be the D (5 bases). Between the trimmed V and J ends, which lost 3 bases and 8 bases, there was a span of 11 bases. The CDR3 runs to 14 residues. Germline CDR1 SEHNR, CDR2 FQNEAQ (reference sequence).

The chain has TRBV24-1 and TRBJ1-5; 7 positions match TRBD1. CDR1 KGHDR and CDR2 SFDVKD come from the germline V gene. The CDR3 totals 14 residues. The J segment lost 4 bases and the V segment lost 4 bases, leaving 3 bases of the junction unmatched. The CDR3 DNA sequence: TGTGCCACCAGTGACCCGACAGGGAATCAGCCCCAGCATTTT. It specifies CATSDPTGNQPQHF.

The chain links TRBV7-8 to TRBJ2-7; 12 positions agree with TRBD2. CDR1 SGHVS and CDR2 FQNEAQ come from the germline V gene. Trimming took 5 bases from V and 1 from J; bases not matched to a gene: 6. The CDR3 loop spans 16 amino acids. The CDR3 DNA reads as TGTGCCAGCAGCACGGGACTAGCGGGCTCTTCCTACGAGCAGTACTTC. It yields the protein CASSTGLAGSSYEQYF.

The rearrangement links TRBV20-1 to TRBJ2-1; TRBD2 agrees at 8 bases. Unmatched junction bases numbered 7, after V lost 3 bases and J lost 9 bases. CDR1 is DFQATT, CDR2 SNEGSKA, per germline (reference sequence). The CDR3 sequence is 13 residues long. The CDR3 here is CSASGRARLEQFF. The CDR3 nucleotides read TGCAGTGCTAGCGGGAGGGCCCGCCTTGAGCAGTTCTTC.

In its sample, this clonotype was seen many times. V is TRBV5-1 and J is TRBJ2-7; D gene uncertain. The V end was cut by 0 bases, the J end by 6 bases, with 7 bases between. CDR3 length: 12 residues. Germline-derived CDR1 and CDR2 are SGHRS and YFSETQ. The CDR3 loop reads CASSLGEGEQYV. DNA of the CDR3: TGCGCCAGCAGCTTGGGAGAAGGCGAGCAGTACGTC.

The sample holds many counts of this clonotype. The rearrangement uses TRBV29-1 and TRBJ2-3, with D unclear. V lost 4 bases to trimming and J lost 0 bases, with 8 bases between them. CDR1 and CDR2 from the germline V gene are SQVTM and ANQGSEA. The CDR3 has 13 residues. CDR3 in amino acids: CSVGPDSTDTQYF. The CDR3 DNA reads TGCAGCGTTGGGCCTGATAGCACAGATACGCAGTATTTT.

The J gene is TRBJ1-6, the V gene TRBV30, with no clear D. Germline assignment: CDR1 GTSNPN and CDR2 SVGIG (reference sequence). There are 16 residues in the CDR3. The V end was cut by 3 bases, the J end by 0 bases, with 12 bases between. CDR3 coding DNA: TGTGCCTGGAGCCAGACGGGTAGCTCCTATAATTCACCCCTCCACTTT. It is translated as CAWSQTGSSYNSPLHF. Full variable domain (missing parts from reference TRBV30 and TRBJ1-6): SQTIHQWPATLVQPVGSPLSLECTVEGTSNPNLYWYRQAAGRGLQLLFYSVGIGQISSEVPQNLSASRPQDRQFILSSKKLLLSDSGFYLCAWSQTGSSYNSPLHFGNGTRLTVT.

The V and J genes are TRBV29-1 and TRBJ2-1, with 11 bases fitting TRBD2. Germline assignment: CDR1 SQVTM and CDR2 ANQGSEA. The CDR3 is 14 residues long. The J segment lost 9 bases and the V segment lost 5 bases, leaving 9 bases of the junction unmatched. CDR3 nucleotides: TGCAGCGTTCGGGCTCTAGCGGGAGGAAGTGAGCAGTTCTTC. Encoded protein: CSVRALAGGSEQFF.

In this sample, this clonotype turned up a few times. The chain uses TRBV19 and TRBJ1-5; a possible D gene is TRBD1 (5 bases). There are 14 residues in the CDR3. In germline, CDR1 is LNHDA, CDR2 SQIVND (reference sequence). Trimming took off 3 bases at V and 6 bases at J, with 12 bases between the two ends. The CDR3 DNA sequence: TGTGCCAGTAGTATCCGGGGCGCGGGTCAGCCCCAGCATTTT. It specifies CASSIRGAGQPQHF.

Only a few counts were recorded for this clonotype. J is TRBJ2-2 and V is TRBV11-1, with 7 bases identical to TRBD1. The V gene's germline CDR1 is SGHAT and CDR2 FQDESV (reference sequence). J was trimmed by 4 bases and V by 4 bases; bases with no gene match: 18. The CDR3 covers 19 residues. The CDR3 is CASSSVRLTGLDSTGELFF. The CDR3 region has the DNA TGTGCCAGCAGCTCCGTTCGATTGACAGGGCTCGATAGCACCGGGGAGCTGTTTTTT.

This clonotype was detected only a few times. The V and J genes are TRBV29-1 and TRBJ2-3; possibly TRBD2 for D (5 bases). The CDR3 has 13 residues. V lost 8 bases, J lost 0 bases, and 12 bases lay in between. Germline assignment: CDR1 SQVTM and CDR2 ANQGSEA. The CDR3 DNA sequence: TGCAGCTGTAGGGCGGGCAGCACAGATACGCAGTATTTT. This gives the protein CSCRAGSTDTQYF.

This chain uses TRBV19 with TRBJ1-1; a weak D match, TRBD1 (6 bases). The CDR3 length is 15 residues. Looked up from germline, CDR1 is LNHDA and CDR2 is SQIVND (reference sequence). The V end lost 1 base, the J end lost 5 bases, and 14 bases lay between the germline ends. The chain's CDR3 is CASSIGKGGRTEAFF. CDR3 nucleotide sequence: TGTGCCAGTAGTATAGGCAAGGGGGGTCGTACTGAAGCTTTCTTT.

The genes are TRBV24-1 and TRBJ2-3; TRBD2 might be the D (5 bases). CDR3 length: 16 amino acids. Trimming cost V 5 bases and J 5 bases, with 19 bases left between them. CDR1 is KGHDR and CDR2 is SFDVKD in the germline V gene. The CDR3 loop is CATSAPAVRGGDTQYF. In nucleotides, the CDR3 is TGTGCCACCAGTGCCCCAGCGGTAAGAGGAGGAGATACGCAGTATTTT.

The chain employs TRBV19 and TRBJ2-5; either TRBD1 or TRBD2 may supply D (5 bases each). V lost 4 bases and J 2 bases, leaving 17 bases between the germline ends. CDR1 is LNHDA and CDR2 is SQIVND in the germline V gene (reference sequence). The CDR3 totals 16 residues. This chain's CDR3 is CASSTPRGVGQETQYF. CDR3 bases: TGTGCCAGTAGTACCCCTCGAGGGGTCGGTCAAGAGACCCAGTACTTC.

The CDR3 DNA follows: TGTGCCAGCAGCCCCCGGGACCCCCCGGAAGGGGAGCTGTTTTTT. Translation: CASSPRDPPEGELFF. The V call is TRBV4-2, the J call TRBJ2-2, with D perhaps TRBD1 or TRBD2 (5 bases each). The CDR3 is 15 amino acids. The germline CDR1 and CDR2 sequences are LGHNA and YNFKEQ. The V gene lost 4 bases and the J gene lost 8 bases, with 17 bases spanning the gap.

The chain joins TRBV5-6 to TRBJ2-3, with 7 bases aligning to TRBD2. The CDR3 has 15 residues. Germline V gives CDR1 SGHDT, CDR2 YYEEEE. Trimming removed 7 bases from V and 2 bases from J; junction bases left unmatched: 10. In DNA, the CDR3 is TGTGCCAGCTCTCCGGGACTAACTTTCACAGATACGCAGTATTTT. This encodes CASSPGLTFTDTQYF.

The chain uses TRBV7-9 and TRBJ2-3; 8 nucleotides match TRBD2. CDR1 and CDR2 from the germline V gene are SEHNR and FQNEAQ (reference sequence). The CDR3 totals 15 residues. Germline trimming cut 2 bases from V and 2 bases from J; bases unmatched to any gene: 3. DNA of the CDR3: TGTGCCAGCAGCTTAACTAGCGGAGTCACAGATACGCAGTATTTT. Its protein product is CASSLTSGVTDTQYF.

A word on this clonotype: At one end the junction does not follow the germline gene, possibly because of a read error. J is TRBJ2-1 and V is TRBV20-1; D possibly matches TRBD1 or TRBD2 (6 bases each). Germline lookup yields CDR1 DFQATT and CDR2 SNEGSKA (reference sequence). The CDR3 runs to 17 residues. CDR3 DNA: TGCTGTGCTAGAGATCTGTTGGGGGGCGCAGGTTTAAATGAGCAGTTCTTC. Protein: CCARDLLGGAGLNEQFF.

This clonotype was found a few times. This sequence joins TRBV6-5 and TRBJ2-1; no clear D. The V and J ends lost 2 bases and 4 bases respectively, with 12 bases between them. Germline V gene sequence: CDR1 MNHEY, CDR2 SVGAGI. The CDR3 has 15 residues. The CDR3, as DNA: TGTGCCAGCAGTTACGCCCCGGACGGGTACAATGAGCAGTTCTTC. It encodes CASSYAPDGYNEQFF.

CDR3 amino acids: CATSRTGDYGYTF. In DNA, the CDR3 is TGTGCCACCAGCAGGACAGGGGACTATGGCTACACCTTC. The chain links TRBV15 to TRBJ1-2; TRBD1 matches at 8 bases. Germline CDR1 is LNHNV and CDR2 is YYDKDF (reference sequence). The V and J ends lost 3 bases and 3 bases, in that order; junction bases with no gene match: 0. This CDR3 contains 13 residues.

This clonotype has a count of ten or more. The chain joins TRBV20-1 to TRBJ1-6; a possible D gene is TRBD1 (5 bases). CDR3 size: 14 residues. From germline, CDR1 is DFQATT and CDR2 SNEGSKA (reference sequence). Trimming took 5 bases from V and 10 from J, leaving 18 bases between them. The CDR3 loop reads CSASPLGPGSPLHF. The CDR3 DNA reads TGCAGTGCTTCGCCGCTGGGGCCTGGGTCACCCCTCCACTTT.

This chain joins TRBV12-3 or TRBV12-4 and TRBJ2-1; 7 bases are shared with TRBD2. Trimming removed 4 bases from V and 8 bases from J; junction bases left unmatched: 8. This CDR3 region has 14 residues. The CDR3 loop reads CASSSAGRGDEQFF. As DNA, the CDR3 is TGTGCCAGCAGTTCCGCCGGCCGGGGGGATGAGCAGTTCTTC.

The chain combines TRBV24-1 with TRBJ2-1; perhaps TRBD2 as D (8 bases). CDR1 and CDR2 from the germline V gene are KGHDR and SFDVKD. The CDR3 extends over 19 amino acids. Between the trimmed V and J ends, which lost 3 bases and 4 bases, there was a span of 24 bases. The CDR3: CATSDVRRGGTVDYNEQFF. CDR3 DNA sequence: TGTGCCACCAGTGATGTTCGCCGGGGGGGGACAGTAGATTACAATGAGCAGTTCTTC.

In this sample, this clonotype turned up many times. CDR3 DNA sequence: TGTGCCACCAGTGATTCCTCCCCGGGCAGAGACGAGCAGTACTTC. Translating gives CATSDSSPGRDEQYF. This chain joins TRBV24-1 and TRBJ2-7, with D unresolved. Deletions cut 2 bases from V and 5 bases from J, with 15 bases between. The CDR3 is made up of 15 amino acids. Per germline, CDR1 KGHDR and CDR2 SFDVKD.

The chain uses TRBV4-1 and TRBJ2-5, with D uncertain. Germline V gene lookup returns CDR1 MGHRA and CDR2 YSYEKL. The CDR3 is made up of 15 amino acids. V lost 1 base, J lost 5 bases, and 14 bases lay in between. The CDR3 coding sequence is TGCGCCAGCAGCCAAGGTAGCTTTCCTGGGGAGACCCAGTACTTC. It is translated as CASSQGSFPGETQYF.

This clonotype was found a few times. The chain combines TRBV5-1 with TRBJ2-1; TRBD2 aligns across 15 bases. J gave up 10 bases and V 4 bases, and 6 bases lay outside the gene matches. CDR1 and CDR2 from the germline V gene are SGHRS and YFSETQ. There are 15 residues in the CDR3. This CDR3 is CASSAGLAGGEEQFF. DNA for the CDR3: TGCGCCAGCAGCGCCGGACTAGCGGGAGGGGAAGAGCAGTTCTTC.

This clonotype occurred a few times. The chain couples TRBV12-3 or TRBV12-4 to TRBJ1-4, with D maybe TRBD1 (5 bases). The CDR3 sequence is 15 residues long. V gave up 7 bases and J gave up 12 bases, with 24 bases separating them. CDR3 nucleotides: TGTGCCAGCACAGTCCCGCGGGGCAGCCTGGGGGAACTGTTTTTT. It encodes CASTVPRGSLGELFF.

The rearrangement joins TRBV11-2 to TRBJ2-2, with D possibly TRBD1 on 9 matching bases. Germline CDR1 and CDR2: SGHAT and FQNNGV. Trimming took off 2 bases at V and 2 bases at J, with 18 bases between the two ends. The CDR3 consists of 18 residues. CDR3 residues: CASSLRIAGQGNTGELFF. DNA for the CDR3: TGTGCCAGCAGCTTACGTATAGCGGGACAGGGAAACACCGGGGAGCTGTTTTTT.

The chain employs TRBV20-1 and TRBJ1-1, with D tentatively TRBD1 (6 bases). Germline V CDR1 and CDR2: DFQATT, SNEGSKA (reference sequence). V lost 6 bases to trimming and J lost 1 base, with 15 bases between them. There are 14 residues in the CDR3. The CDR3: CSASTGTTNTEAFF. The CDR3 bases are TGCAGTGCAAGTACCGGGACAACGAACACTGAAGCTTTCTTT.